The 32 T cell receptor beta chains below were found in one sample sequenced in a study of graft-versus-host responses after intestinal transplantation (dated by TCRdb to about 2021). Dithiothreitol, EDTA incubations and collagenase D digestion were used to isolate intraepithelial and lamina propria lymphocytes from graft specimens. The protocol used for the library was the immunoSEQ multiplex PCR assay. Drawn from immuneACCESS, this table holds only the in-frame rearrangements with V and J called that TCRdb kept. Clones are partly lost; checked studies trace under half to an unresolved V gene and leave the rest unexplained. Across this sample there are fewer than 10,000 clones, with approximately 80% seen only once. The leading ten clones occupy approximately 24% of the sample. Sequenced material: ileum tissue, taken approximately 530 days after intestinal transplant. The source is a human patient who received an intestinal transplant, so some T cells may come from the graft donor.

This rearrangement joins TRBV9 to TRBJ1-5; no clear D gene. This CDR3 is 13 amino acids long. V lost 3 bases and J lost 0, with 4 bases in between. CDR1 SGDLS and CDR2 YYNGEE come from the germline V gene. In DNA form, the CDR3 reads TGTGCCAGCAGCGCACATAGCAATCAGCCCCAGCATTTT. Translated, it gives CASSAHSNQPQHF.

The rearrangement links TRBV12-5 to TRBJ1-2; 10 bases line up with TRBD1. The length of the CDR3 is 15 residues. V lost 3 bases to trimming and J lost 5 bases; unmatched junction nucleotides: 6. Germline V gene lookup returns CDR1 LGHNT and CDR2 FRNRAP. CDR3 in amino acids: CASGFPGQGRYGYTF. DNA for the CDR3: TGTGCTAGTGGTTTCCCGGGACAGGGGAGATATGGCTACACCTTC. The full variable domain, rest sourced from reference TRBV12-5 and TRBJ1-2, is DARVTQTPRHKVTEMGQEVTMRCQPILGHNTVFWYRQTMMQGLELLAYFRNRAPLDDSGMPKDRFSAEMPDATLATLKIQPSEPRDSAVYFCASGFPGQGRYGYTFGSGTRLTVV.

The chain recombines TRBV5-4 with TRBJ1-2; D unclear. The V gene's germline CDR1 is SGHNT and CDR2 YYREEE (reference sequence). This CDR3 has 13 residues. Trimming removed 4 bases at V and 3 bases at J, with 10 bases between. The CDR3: CASSTPWDYGYTF. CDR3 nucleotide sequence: TGTGCCAGCAGCACCCCCTGGGACTATGGCTACACCTTC.

CDR3 coding DNA: TGTGCCAGCAGTGAAGCGGGACAAAATTCACCCCTCCACTTT. This encodes CASSEAGQNSPLHF. The J gene is TRBJ1-6, the V gene TRBV6-1; D is perhaps TRBD1 (6 bases). Germline loops: CDR1 MNHNS, CDR2 SASEGT. Trimming took 0 bases from V and 7 from J, leaving 7 bases between them. The CDR3 is 14 amino acids.

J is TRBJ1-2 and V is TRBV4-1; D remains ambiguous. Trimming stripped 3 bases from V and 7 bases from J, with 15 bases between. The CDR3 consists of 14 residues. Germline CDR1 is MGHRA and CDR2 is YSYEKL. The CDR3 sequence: CASSQRVITSGYTF. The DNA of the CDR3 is TGCGCCAGCAGCCAGCGAGTAATTACGAGTGGCTACACCTTC.

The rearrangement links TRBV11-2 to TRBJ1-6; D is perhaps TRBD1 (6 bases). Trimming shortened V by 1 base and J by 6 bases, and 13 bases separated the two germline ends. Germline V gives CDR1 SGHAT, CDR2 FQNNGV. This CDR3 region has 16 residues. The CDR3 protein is CASSLAQGYGNSPLHF. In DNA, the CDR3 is TGTGCCAGCAGCTTAGCACAGGGTTATGGTAATTCACCCCTCCACTTT.

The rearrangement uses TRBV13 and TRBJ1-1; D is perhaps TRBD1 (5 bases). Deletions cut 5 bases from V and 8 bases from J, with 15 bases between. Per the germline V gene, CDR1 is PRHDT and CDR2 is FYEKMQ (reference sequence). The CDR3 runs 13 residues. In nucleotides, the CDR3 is TGTGCCAGCAGCCTCGGGACGGTAGAAGAAGCTTTCTTT. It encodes CASSLGTVEEAFF.

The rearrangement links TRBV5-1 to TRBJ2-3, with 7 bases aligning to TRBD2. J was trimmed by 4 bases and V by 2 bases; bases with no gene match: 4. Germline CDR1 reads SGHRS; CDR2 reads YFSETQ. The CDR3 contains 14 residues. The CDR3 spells CASSLTGGADTQYF. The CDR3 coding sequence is TGCGCCAGCAGCTTAACGGGAGGAGCAGATACGCAGTATTTT.

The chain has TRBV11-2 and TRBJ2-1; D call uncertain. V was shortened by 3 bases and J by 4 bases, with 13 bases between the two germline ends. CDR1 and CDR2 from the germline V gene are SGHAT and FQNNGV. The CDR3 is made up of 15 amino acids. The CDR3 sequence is CASSFTQNGYNEQFF. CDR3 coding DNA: TGTGCCAGCAGCTTCACTCAGAACGGTTACAATGAGCAGTTCTTC. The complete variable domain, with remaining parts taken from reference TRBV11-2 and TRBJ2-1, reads EAGVAQSPRYKIIEKRQSVAFWCNPISGHATLYWYQQILGQGPKLLIQFQNNGVVDDSQLPKDRFSAERLKGVDSTLKIQPAKLEDSAVYLCASSFTQNGYNEQFFGPGTRLTVL.

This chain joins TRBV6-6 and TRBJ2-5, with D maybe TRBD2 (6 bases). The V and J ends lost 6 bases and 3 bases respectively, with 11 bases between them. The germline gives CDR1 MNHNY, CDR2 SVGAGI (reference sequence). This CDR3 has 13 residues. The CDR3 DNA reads TGTGCCAGCAGCCCGACGGGAGAAGAGACCCAGTACTTC. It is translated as CASSPTGEETQYF.

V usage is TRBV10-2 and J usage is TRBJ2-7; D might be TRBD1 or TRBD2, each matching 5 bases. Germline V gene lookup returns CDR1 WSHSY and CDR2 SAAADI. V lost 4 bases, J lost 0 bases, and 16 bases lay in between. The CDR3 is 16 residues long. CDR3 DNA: TGCGCCAGCAGTGGGGACCGGGACCCGAGCTCCTACGAGCAGTACTTC. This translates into CASSGDRDPSSYEQYF.

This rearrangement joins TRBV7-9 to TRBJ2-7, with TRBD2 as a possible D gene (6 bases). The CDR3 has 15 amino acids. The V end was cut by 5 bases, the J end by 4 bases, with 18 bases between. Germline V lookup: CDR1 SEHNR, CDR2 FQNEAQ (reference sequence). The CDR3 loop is CASSLQTSPEYEQYF. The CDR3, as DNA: TGTGCCAGCAGCCTCCAGACTAGTCCAGAATACGAGCAGTACTTC.

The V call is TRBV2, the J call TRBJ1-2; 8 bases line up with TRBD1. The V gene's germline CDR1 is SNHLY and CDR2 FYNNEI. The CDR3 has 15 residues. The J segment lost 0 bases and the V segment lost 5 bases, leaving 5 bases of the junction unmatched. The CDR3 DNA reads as TGTGCCAGCAGTAAGGACAGGGCCTCTAACTATGGCTACACCTTC. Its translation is CASSKDRASNYGYTF.

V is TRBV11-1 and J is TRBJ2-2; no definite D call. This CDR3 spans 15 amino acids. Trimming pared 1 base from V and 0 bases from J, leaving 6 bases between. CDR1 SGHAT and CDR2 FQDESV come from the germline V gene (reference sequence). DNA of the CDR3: TGTGCCAGCAGCTTAGTAGGCTCGAACACCGGGGAGCTGTTTTTT. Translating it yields CASSLVGSNTGELFF.

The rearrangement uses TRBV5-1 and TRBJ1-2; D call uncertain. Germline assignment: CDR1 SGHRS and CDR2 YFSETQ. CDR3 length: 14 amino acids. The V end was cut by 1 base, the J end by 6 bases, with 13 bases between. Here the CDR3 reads CASSLSAGSNGYTF. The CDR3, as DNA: TGCGCCAGCAGCTTGTCGGCAGGCTCCAATGGCTACACCTTC.

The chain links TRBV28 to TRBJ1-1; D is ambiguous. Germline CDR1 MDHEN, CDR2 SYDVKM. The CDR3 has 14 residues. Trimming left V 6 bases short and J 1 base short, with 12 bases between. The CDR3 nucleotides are TGTGCCAGCAGGGGTGGGTGGGCGAACACTGAAGCTTTCTTT. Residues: CASRGGWANTEAFF.

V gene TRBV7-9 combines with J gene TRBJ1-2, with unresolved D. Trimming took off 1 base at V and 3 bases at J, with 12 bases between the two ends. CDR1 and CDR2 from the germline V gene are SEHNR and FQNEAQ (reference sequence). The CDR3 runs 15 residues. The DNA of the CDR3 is TGTGCCAGCAGCTTAGAGGGTGGAAGACACTATGGCTACACCTTC. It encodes CASSLEGGRHYGYTF.

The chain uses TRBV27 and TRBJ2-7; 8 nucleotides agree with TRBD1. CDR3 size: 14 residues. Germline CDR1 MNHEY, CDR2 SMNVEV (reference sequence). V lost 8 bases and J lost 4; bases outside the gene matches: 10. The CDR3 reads CASRRQGPSYEQYF. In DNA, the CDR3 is TGTGCCAGCCGTAGACAGGGGCCCAGTTACGAGCAGTACTTC.

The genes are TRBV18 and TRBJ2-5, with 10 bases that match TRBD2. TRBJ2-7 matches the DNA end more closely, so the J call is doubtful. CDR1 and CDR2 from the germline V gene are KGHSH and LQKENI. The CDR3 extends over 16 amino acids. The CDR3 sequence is CASSPRRLAGSYEQYF. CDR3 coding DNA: TGTGCCAGCTCACCACGGCGACTAGCGGGCTCCTACGAGCAGTACTTC.

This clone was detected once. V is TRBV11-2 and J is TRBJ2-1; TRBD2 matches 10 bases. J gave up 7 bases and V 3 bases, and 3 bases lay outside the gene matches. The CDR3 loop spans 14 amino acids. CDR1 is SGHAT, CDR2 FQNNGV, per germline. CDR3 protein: CASSLGLAWNEQFF. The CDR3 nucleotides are TGTGCCAGCAGCTTGGGACTAGCGTGGAATGAGCAGTTCTTC. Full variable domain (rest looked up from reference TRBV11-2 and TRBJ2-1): EAGVAQSPRYKIIEKRQSVAFWCNPISGHATLYWYQQILGQGPKLLIQFQNNGVVDDSQLPKDRFSAERLKGVDSTLKIQPAKLEDSAVYLCASSLGLAWNEQFFGPGTRLTVL.

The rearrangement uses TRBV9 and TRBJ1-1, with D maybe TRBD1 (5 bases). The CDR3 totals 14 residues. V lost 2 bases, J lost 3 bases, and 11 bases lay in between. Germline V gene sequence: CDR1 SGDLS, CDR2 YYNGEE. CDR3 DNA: TGTGCCAGCAGCGTGCAGGTGGGGGACACTGAAGCTTTCTTT. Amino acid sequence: CASSVQVGDTEAFF.

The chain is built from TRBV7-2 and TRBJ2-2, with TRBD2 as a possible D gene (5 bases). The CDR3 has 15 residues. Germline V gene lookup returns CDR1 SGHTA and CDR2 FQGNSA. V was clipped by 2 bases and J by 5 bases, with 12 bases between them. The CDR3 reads CASSLLGGPTGELFF. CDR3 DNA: TGTGCCAGCAGCTTATTGGGCGGGCCGACCGGGGAGCTGTTTTTT.

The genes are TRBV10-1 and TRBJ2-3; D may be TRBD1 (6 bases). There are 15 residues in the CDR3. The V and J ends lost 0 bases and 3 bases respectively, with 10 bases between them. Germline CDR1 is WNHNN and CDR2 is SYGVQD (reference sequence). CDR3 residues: CASSESWTETDTQYF. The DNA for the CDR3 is TGCGCCAGCAGTGAGTCCTGGACAGAAACAGATACGCAGTATTTT.

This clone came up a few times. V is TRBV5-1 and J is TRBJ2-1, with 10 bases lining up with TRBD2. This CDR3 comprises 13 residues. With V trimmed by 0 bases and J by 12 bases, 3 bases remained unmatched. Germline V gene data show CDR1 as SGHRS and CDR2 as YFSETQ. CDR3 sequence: CASSLGASGGQFF. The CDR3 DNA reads TGCGCCAGCAGCTTGGGAGCTAGCGGGGGGCAGTTCTTC.

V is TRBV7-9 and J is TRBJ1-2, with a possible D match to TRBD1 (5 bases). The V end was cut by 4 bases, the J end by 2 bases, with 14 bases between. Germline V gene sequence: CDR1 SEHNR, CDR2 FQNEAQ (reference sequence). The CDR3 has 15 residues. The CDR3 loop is CASSSANDRNYGYTF. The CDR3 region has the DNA TGTGCCAGCAGCTCTGCCAATGACAGAAACTATGGCTACACCTTC.

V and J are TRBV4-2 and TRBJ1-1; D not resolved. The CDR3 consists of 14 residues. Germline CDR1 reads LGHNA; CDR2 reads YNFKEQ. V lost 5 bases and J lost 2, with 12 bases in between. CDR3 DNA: TGTGCCAGCAGCTTACTAATAATCAACACTGAAGCTTTCTTT. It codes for CASSLLIINTEAFF.

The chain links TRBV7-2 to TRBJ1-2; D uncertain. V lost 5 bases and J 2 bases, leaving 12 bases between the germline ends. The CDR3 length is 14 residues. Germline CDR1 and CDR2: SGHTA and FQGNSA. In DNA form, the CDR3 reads TGTGCCAGCAGCATACTCCAAGGGAACTATGGCTACACCTTC. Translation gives CASSILQGNYGYTF.

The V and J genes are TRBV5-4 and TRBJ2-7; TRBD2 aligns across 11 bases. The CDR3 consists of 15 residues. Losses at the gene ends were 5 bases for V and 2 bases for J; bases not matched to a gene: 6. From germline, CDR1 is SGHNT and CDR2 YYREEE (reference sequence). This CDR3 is CASSSGLAEAYEQYF. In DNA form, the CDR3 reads TGTGCCAGCAGTTCGGGACTAGCGGAAGCCTACGAGCAGTACTTC.

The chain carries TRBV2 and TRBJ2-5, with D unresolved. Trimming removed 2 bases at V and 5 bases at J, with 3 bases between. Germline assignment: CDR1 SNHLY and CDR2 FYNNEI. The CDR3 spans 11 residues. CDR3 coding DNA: TGTGCCAGCAGTGAAACCGAGACCCAGTACTTC. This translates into CASSETETQYF.

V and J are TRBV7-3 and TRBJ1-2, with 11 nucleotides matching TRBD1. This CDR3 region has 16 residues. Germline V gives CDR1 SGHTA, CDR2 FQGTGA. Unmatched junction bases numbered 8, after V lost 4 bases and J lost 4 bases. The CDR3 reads CASSSDGTGGGYGYTF. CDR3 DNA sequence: TGTGCCAGCAGCTCGGACGGGACAGGGGGAGGCTATGGCTACACCTTC.

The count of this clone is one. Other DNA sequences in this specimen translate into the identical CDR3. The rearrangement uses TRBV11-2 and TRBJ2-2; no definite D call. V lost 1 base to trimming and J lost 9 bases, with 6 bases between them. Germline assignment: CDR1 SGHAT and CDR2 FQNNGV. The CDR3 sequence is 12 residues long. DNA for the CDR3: TGTGCCAGCAGCTTAGGTCTCCGGGAGCTGTTTTTT. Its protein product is CASSLGLRELFF. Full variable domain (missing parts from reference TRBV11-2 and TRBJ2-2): EAGVAQSPRYKIIEKRQSVAFWCNPISGHATLYWYQQILGQGPKLLIQFQNNGVVDDSQLPKDRFSAERLKGVDSTLKIQPAKLEDSAVYLCASSLGLRELFFGEGSRLTVL.

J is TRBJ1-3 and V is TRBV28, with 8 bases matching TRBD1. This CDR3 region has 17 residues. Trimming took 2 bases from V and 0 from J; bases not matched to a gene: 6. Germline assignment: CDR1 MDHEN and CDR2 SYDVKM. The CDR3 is CASSLARTGRSGNTIYF. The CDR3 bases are TGTGCCAGCAGTTTAGCCCGGACAGGGCGCTCTGGAAACACCATATATTTT.